This TCR beta chain is drawn from a study of CD8 T cells in Susac syndrome. Study conclusions and caveats: The study recognized that its TCR sequencing and HLA analysis covered a relatively small number of individuals.

The authors reverse transcribed roughly 0.5 to 1 ug RNA with random hexamers. TCRdb redid the calling of the immunoSEQ multiplex PCR reads with MiXCR, one entry per CDR3 protein. This table has approximately 140,000 distinct CDR3 sequences, 85% to 95% appearing once. TCR beta sequencing covered blood CD8+ and CD4+ T cells. Negative isolation yielded CD8+ and CD4+ T cells; FACS enriched TEMRA cells. Remarks on this clonotype: Its matching antigen is unknown.

This CDR3 has 16 residues. Trimming removed 3 bases at V and 1 base at J, with 14 bases between. Germline V gene sequence: CDR1 MGHRA, CDR2 YSYEKL. This clonotype was sampled from a human donor with multiple sclerosis. The specimen sequenced was CD4+ T cells from PBMCs. The chain combines TRBV4-1 with TRBJ2-3; D is uncertain. The CDR3 region is CASSHRELTGTDTQYF. Here the CDR3 DNA reads TGCGCCAGCAGCCACCGCGAGTTGACCGGCACAGATACGCAGTATTTT.